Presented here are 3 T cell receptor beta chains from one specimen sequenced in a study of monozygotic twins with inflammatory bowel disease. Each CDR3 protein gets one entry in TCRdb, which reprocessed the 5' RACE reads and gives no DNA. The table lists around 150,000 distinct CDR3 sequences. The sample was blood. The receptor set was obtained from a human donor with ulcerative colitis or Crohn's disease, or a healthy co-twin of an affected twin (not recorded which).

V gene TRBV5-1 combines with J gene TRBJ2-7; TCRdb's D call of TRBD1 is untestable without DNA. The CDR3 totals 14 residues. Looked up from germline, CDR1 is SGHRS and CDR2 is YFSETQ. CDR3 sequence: CASSDTGQGFEKYF.

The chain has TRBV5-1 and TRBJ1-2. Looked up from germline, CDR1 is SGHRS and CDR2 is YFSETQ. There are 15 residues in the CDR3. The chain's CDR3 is CASSLTRGLVDGYTF.

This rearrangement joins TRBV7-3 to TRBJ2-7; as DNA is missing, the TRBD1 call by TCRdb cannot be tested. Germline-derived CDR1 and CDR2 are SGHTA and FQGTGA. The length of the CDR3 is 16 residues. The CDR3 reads CASSAVPGQGADEQYF.